This TCR beta chain is drawn from a study of blood T cell repertoires in COVID-19. As for the study in general: Researchers got acute and convalescent COVID-19 samples from the United States, Italy and Spain.

Participants were aged 18 to 89 years, lived in roughly 23 US areas, and enrolled virtually. Using immunoSEQ multiplex PCR, the repertoire was profiled, and TCRdb retains in-frame clones only, with some absent. This table has hundreds of thousands of clones, 88% appearing once. Source material: PBMCs or T cells enriched from blood (not recorded which). The source of this sequence is an older woman in a cohort exposed to, infected with or recovered from COVID-19 (not recorded which).

The CDR3 reads CASHNRGAKNYGYTF. The DNA of the CDR3 is TGTGCCAGCCATAACCGGGGGGCCAAGAACTATGGCTACACCTTC. This chain joins TRBV5-4 and TRBJ1-2, with a weak D call TRBD1 (6 bases). Germline CDR1 reads SGHNT; CDR2 reads YYREEE (reference sequence). Trimming removed 7 bases from V and 2 bases from J, with 18 bases in between. The CDR3 is 15 amino acids.